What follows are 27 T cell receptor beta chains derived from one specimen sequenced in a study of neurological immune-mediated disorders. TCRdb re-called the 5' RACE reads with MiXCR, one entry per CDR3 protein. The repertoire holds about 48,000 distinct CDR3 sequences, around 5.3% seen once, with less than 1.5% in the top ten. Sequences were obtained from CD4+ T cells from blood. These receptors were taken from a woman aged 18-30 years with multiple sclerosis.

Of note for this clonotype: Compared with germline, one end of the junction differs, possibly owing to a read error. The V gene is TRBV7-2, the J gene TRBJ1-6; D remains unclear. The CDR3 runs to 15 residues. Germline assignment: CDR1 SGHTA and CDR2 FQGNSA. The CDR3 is CASRETGDVYSPIYF. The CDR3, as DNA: TGTGCCAGCAGGGAGACGGGAGACGTATATTCACCCATCTACTTT. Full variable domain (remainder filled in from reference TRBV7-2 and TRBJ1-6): GAGVSQSPSNKVTEKGKDVELRCDPISGHTALYWYRQSLGQGLEFLIYFQGNSAPDKSGLPSDRFSAERTGGSVSTLTIQRTQQEDSAVYLCASRETGDVYSPIYFGNGTRLTVT.

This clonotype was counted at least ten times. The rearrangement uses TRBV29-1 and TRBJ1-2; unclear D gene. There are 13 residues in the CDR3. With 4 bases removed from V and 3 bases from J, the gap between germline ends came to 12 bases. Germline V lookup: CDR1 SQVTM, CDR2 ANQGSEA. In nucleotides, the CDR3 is TGCAGCGTTGCGGGTTCGAAGGACTATGGCTACACCTTC. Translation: CSVAGSKDYGYTF.

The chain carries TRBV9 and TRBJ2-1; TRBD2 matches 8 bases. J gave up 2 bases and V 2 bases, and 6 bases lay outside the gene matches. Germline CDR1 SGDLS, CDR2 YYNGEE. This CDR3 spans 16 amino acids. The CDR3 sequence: CASSVAAGATYNEQFF. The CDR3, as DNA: TGTGCCAGCAGCGTGGCAGCGGGAGCCACCTACAATGAGCAGTTCTTC.

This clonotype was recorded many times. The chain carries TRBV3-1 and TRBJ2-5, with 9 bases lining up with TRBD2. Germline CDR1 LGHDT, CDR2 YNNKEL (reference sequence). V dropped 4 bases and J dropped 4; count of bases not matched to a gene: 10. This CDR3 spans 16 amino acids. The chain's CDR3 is CASSRSAGLARETQYF. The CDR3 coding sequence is TGTGCCAGCAGCCGATCCGCCGGACTAGCGAGAGAGACCCAGTACTTC.

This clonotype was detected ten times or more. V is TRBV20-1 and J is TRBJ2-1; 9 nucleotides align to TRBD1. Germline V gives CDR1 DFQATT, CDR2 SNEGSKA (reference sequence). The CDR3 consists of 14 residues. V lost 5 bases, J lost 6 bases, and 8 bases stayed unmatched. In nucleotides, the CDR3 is TGCAGTGCTCCGGGACAGGGTCCCTCCAATGAGCAGTTCTTC. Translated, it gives CSAPGQGPSNEQFF.

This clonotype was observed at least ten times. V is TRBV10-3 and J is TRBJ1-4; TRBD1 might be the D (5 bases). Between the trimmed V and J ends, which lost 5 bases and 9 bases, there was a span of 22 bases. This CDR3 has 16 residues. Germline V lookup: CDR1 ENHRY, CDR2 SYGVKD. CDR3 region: CAISTRFGAAGQKLFF. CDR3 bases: TGTGCCATCAGTACCCGGTTTGGGGCAGCCGGACAAAAACTGTTTTTT.

DNA for the CDR3: TGTGCCAGCAGTTTAGTGGGGACCTCCTATAATTCACCCCACTTT. Its translation: CASSLVGTSYNSPHF. The chain carries TRBV28 and TRBJ1-6; TRBD1 might be the D (5 bases). The CDR3 consists of 15 residues. Germline CDR1 and CDR2: MDHEN and SYDVKM. Trimming removed 2 bases at V and 18 bases at J, with 23 bases between. Full variable domain (outside the CDR3, taken from reference TRBV28 and TRBJ1-6): DVKVTQSSRYLVKRTGEKVFLECVQDMDHENMFWYRQDPGLGLRLIYFSYDVKMKEKGDIPEGYSVSREKKERFSLILESASTNQTSMYLCASSLVGTSYNSPHFGNGTRLTVT.

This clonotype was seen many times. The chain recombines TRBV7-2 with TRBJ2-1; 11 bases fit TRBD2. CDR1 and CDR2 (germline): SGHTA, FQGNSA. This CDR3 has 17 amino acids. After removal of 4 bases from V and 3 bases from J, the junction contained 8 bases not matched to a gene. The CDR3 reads CASSSPKLAGVYNEQFF. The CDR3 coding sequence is TGTGCCAGCAGCTCCCCAAAACTAGCGGGAGTCTACAATGAGCAGTTCTTC.

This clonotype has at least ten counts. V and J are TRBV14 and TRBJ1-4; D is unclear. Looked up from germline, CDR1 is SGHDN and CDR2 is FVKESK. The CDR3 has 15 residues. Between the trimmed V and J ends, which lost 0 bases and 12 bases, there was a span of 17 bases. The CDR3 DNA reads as TGTGCCAGCAGCCAAGAAAGCCAGTACCCCCGCCAACTGTTTTTT. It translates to CASSQESQYPRQLFF.

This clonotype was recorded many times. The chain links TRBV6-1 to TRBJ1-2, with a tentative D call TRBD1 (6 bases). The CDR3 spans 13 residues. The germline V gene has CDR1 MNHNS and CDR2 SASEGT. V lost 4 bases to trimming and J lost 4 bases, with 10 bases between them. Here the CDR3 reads CASSAVGGYGYTF. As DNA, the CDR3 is TGTGCCAGCAGTGCGGTAGGGGGCTATGGCTACACCTTC.

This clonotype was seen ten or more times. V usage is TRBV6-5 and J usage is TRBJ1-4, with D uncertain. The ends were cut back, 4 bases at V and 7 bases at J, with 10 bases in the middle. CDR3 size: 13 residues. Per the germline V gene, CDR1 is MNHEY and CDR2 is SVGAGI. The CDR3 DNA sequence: TGTGCCAGCAGTTTTGAGTTCGGTGAAAAACTGTTTTTT. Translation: CASSFEFGEKLFF.

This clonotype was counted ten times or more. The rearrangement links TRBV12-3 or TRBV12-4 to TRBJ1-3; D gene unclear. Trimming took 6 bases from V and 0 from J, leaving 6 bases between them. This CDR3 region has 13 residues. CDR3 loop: CASSSISGNTIYF. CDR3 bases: TGTGCCAGCAGCTCGATCTCTGGAAACACCATATATTTT.

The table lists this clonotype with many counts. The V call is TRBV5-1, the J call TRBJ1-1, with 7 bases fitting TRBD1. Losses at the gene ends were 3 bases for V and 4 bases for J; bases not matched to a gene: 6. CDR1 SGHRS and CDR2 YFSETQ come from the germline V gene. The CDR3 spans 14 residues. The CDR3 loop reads CASSSQGSTTEAFF. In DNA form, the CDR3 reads TGCGCCAGCAGCTCACAGGGGTCTACCACTGAAGCTTTCTTT. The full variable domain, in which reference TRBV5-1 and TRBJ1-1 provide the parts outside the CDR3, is KAGVTQTPRYLIKTRGQQVTLSCSPISGHRSVSWYQQTPGQGLQFLFEYFSETQRNKGNFPGRFSGRQFSNSRSEMNVSTLELGDSALYLCASSSQGSTTEAFFGQGTRLTVV.

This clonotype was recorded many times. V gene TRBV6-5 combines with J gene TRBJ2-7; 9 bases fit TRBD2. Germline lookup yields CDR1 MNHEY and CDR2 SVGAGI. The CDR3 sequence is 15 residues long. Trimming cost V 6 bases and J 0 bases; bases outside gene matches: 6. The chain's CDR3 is CASSKAGGASYEQYV. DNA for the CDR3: TGTGCCAGCAGCAAAGCGGGAGGAGCCTCCTACGAGCAGTACGTC.

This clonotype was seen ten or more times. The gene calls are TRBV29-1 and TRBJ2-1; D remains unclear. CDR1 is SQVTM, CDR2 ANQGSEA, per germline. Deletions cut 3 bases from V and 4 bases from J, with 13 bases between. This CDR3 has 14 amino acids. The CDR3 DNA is TGCAGCGTTGATTCACGGACGGGTTACAATGAGCAGTTCTTC. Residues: CSVDSRTGYNEQFF.

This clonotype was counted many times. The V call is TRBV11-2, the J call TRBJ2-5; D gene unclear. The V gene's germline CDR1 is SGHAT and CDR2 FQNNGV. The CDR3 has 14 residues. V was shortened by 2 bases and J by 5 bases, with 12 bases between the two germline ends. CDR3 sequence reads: CASSLRVFGETQYF. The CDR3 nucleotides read TGTGCCAGCAGCTTAAGGGTTTTTGGGGAGACCCAGTACTTC.

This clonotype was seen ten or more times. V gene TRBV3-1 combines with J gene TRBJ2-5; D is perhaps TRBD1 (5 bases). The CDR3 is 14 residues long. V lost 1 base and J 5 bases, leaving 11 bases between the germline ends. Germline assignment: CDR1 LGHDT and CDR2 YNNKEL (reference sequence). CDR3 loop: CASSQGATVETQYF. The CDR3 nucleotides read TGTGCCAGCAGCCAAGGGGCGACAGTGGAGACCCAGTACTTC.

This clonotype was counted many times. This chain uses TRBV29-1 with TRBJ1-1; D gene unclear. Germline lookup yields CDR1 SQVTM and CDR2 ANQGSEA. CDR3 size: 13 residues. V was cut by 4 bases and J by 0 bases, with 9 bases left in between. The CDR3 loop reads CSVAHDLNTEAFF. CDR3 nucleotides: TGCAGCGTTGCACACGACCTGAACACTGAAGCTTTCTTT.

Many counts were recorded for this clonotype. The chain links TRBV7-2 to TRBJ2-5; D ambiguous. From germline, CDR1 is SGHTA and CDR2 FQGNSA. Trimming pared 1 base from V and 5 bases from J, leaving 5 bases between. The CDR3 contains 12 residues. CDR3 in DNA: TGTGCCAGCAGCTTAGGGGTGGAGACCCAGTACTTC. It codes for CASSLGVETQYF.

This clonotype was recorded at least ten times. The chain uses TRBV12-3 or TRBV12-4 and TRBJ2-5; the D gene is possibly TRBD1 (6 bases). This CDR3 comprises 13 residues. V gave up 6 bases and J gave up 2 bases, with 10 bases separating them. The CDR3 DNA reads TGTGCCAGCAGATCGGGACAACAAGAGACCCAGTACTTC. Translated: CASRSGQQETQYF.

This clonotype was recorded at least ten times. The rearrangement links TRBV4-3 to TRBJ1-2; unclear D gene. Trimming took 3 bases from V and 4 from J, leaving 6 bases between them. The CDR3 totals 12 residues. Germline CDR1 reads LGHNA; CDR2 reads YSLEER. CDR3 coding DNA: TGCGCCAGCAGCCAGGGTCTCTATGGCTACACCTTC. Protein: CASSQGLYGYTF.

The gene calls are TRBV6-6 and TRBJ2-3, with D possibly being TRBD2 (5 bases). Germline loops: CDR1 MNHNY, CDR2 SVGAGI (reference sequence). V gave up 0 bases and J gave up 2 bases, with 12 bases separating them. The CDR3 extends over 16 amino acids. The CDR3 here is CASSYSSDLHTDTQYF. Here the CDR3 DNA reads TGTGCCAGCAGTTACTCATCGGACTTGCACACAGATACGCAGTATTTT.

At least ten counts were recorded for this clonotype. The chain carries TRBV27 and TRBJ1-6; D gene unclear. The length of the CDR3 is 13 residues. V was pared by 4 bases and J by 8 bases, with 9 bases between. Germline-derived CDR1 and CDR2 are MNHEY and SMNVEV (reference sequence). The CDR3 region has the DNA TGTGCCAGCAGTTCGGTCCGGGATTCACCCCTCCACTTT. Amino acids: CASSSVRDSPLHF.

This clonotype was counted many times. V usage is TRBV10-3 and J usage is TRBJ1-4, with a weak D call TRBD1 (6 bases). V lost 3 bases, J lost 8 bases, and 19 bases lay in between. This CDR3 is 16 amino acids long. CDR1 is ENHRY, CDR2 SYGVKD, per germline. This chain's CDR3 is CAISDPGNRAREKLFF. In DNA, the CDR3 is TGTGCCATCAGTGATCCCGGGAACAGGGCGCGGGAAAAACTGTTTTTT.

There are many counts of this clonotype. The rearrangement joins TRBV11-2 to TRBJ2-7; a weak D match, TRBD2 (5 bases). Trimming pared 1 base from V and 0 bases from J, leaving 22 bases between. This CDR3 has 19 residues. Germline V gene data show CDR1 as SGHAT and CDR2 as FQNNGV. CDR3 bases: TGTGCCAGCAGCTTAGGTGGACTCACATCCCTCACCAGCTCCTACGAGCAGTACGTC. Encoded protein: CASSLGGLTSLTSSYEQYV.

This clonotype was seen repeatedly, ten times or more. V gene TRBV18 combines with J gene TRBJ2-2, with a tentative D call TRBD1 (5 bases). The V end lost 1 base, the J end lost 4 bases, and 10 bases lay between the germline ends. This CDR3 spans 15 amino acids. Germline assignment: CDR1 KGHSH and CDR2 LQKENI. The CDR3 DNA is TGTGCCAGCTCACCACTGGACCAGGGCACCGGGGAGCTGTTTTTT. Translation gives CASSPLDQGTGELFF.

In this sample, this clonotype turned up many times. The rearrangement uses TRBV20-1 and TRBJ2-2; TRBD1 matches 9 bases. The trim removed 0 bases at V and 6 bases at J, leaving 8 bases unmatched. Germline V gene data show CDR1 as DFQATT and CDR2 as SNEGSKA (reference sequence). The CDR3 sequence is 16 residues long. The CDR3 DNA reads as TGCAGTGCTAGAGATCACAGGGGGCCGAGGGCCGGGGAGCTGTTTTTT. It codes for CSARDHRGPRAGELFF.